The clone carrying this T cell receptor (beta chain) was seen once. The sample comes from a study of blood T cell repertoires in COVID-19. Germline trimming cut 4 bases from V and 8 bases from J; bases unmatched to any gene: 8. The CDR3 runs 14 residues. The germline V gene encodes CDR1 SGHRS and CDR2 YFSETQ. Measured with immunoSEQ multiplex PCR; TCRdb has only the in-frame clones, and not every one. The sample carries a few hundred thousand clones, about nine tenths recorded once. The source material was peripheral blood. The sequence derives from a woman in her twenties or thirties with COVID-19, enrolled during active disease. The genes are TRBV5-1 and TRBJ1-1; 10 nucleotides match TRBD1. The CDR3: CASSPGTGDYEAFF. The CDR3, as DNA: TGCGCCAGCAGCCCCGGGACAGGGGACTACGAAGCTTTCTTT.